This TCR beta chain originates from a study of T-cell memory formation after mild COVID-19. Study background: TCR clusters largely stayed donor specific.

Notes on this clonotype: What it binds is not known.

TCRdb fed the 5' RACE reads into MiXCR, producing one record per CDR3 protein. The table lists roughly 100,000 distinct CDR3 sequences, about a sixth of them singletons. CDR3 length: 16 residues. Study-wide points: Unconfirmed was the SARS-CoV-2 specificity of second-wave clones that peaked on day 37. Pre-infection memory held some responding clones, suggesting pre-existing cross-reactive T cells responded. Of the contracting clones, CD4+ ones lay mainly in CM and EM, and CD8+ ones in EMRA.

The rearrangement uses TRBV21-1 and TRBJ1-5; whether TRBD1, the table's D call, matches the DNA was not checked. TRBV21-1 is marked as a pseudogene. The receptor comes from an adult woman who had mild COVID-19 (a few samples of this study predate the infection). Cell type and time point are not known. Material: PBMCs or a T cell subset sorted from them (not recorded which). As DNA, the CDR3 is TGTGCCAGCGAGCAGCCTAGGACAGGGGCACGACAGCCCCAGCATTTT. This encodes CASEQPRTGARQPQHF.